This T cell receptor beta chain was observed in a study of glioma-infiltrating T cells. The iRepertoire nested amplicon-rescue multiplex PCR amplified TCR alpha and beta CDR3s from RNA. Input was roughly 95-400 ng of tissue mRNA or PBMC total RNA. TCRdb redid the calling of the multiplex PCR reads with MiXCR, one entry per CDR3 protein. The top ten hold over 12% of the sample, which has more than 95,000 distinct CDR3 sequences, 20% to 25% seen once. Sample: glioma tissue, nonneoplastic brain tissue, or PBMCs (not recorded which). The TCR comes from a human donor with low-grade glioma or glioblastoma, undergoing nonglioma brain surgery, or in good health (not recorded which).

In DNA form, the CDR3 reads TGTGCCAGCAGTGAAGAAACCCGCCAGGTCTACACCTTC. Its translation is CASSEETRQVYTF. The V and J genes are TRBV2 and TRBJ1-2, with D uncertain. The length of the CDR3 is 13 residues. Trimming left V 1 base short and J 10 bases short, with 13 bases between. Looked up from germline, CDR1 is SNHLY and CDR2 is FYNNEI.